Listed below are T cell receptor beta chains from one sample, sequenced in a study of T cell repertoires in cytomegalovirus infection. TCRdb called the reads again in MiXCR, with one record for every CDR3 protein. This sample has 300,000 to 400,000 distinct CDR3 sequences, with around 9.5% found just once. Sequencing was performed on PBMCs. These receptors all come from a human donor in good health (CMV status not recorded). Some clones in this sample may be carry-over from other donors' samples. The CDR3 runs from the conserved cysteine through the conserved F or W. The order of the fields is CDR3 protein, CDR3 DNA, V gene, D gene, clone size, J gene. D genes are given only for firm matches. The size of a clone is reported for some rows only, either as once, few or many, or as a class for expanded clones.

CDR3: CASSIRQGADTQYF; DNA: TGTGCCAGTAGTATAAGACAGGGTGCAGATACGCAGTATTTT; V: TRBV19; D: TRBD1; size: .; J: TRBJ2-3
CDR3: CASSFETGHYEQYF; DNA: TGTGCCAGCAGCTTTGAGACAGGGCACTACGAGCAGTACTTC; V: TRBV7-2; D: TRBD1; size: many; J: TRBJ2-7
CDR3: CASSQDQGVNSPLHF; DNA: TGCGCCAGCAGCCAAGATCAAGGGGTCAATTCACCCCTCCACTTT; V: TRBV4-3; D: .; size: many; J: TRBJ1-6
CDR3: CASSPGQVSDTQYF; DNA: TGTGCCAGCAGCCCTGGACAGGTCTCAGATACGCAGTATTTT; V: TRBV7-2; D: TRBD1; size: few; J: TRBJ2-3
CDR3: CASSLDTEAFF; DNA: TGTGCCAGCAGCTTAGATACTGAAGCTTTCTTT; V: TRBV7-2; D: .; size: many; J: TRBJ1-1
CDR3: CASSWRDRDTEAFF; DNA: TGTGCCAGCAGCTGGAGGGACAGGGACACTGAAGCTTTCTTT; V: TRBV7-8; D: TRBD1; size: many; J: TRBJ1-1
CDR3: CASSRLSAGEQYF; DNA: TGTGCCAGCAGCCGGCTAAGTGCGGGCGAGCAGTACTTC; V: TRBV11-2; D: .; size: .; J: TRBJ2-7
CDR3: CASSAGRGETQYF; DNA: TGTGCCAGCAGTGCGGGCAGGGGAGAGACCCAGTACTTC; V: TRBV2; D: .; size: few; J: TRBJ2-5
CDR3: CASSLVARRQGTYGYTF; DNA: TGTGCCAGCAGCTTAGTGGCGAGGAGACAGGGGACCTATGGCTACACCTTC; V: TRBV7-9; D: TRBD1; size: few; J: TRBJ1-2
CDR3: CASSQDGQGDSPLHF; DNA: TGTGCCAGCAGCCAAGATGGCCAGGGTGATTCACCCCTCCACTTT; V: TRBV4-1; D: .; size: many; J: TRBJ1-6
CDR3: CASSSRAAPGQETQYF; DNA: TGTGCCAGTAGCTCCCGGGCCGCCCCGGGACAGGAGACCCAGTACTTC; V: TRBV19; D: TRBD1; size: few; J: TRBJ2-5
CDR3: CASSWSETINQPQHF; DNA: TGTGCCAGCAGTTGGTCCGAGACTATTAATCAGCCCCAGCATTTT; V: TRBV6-2/TRBV6-3; D: .; size: many; J: TRBJ1-5
CDR3: CASSRSGVMNGGYTF; DNA: TGTGCCAGCAGCAGATCGGGGGTTATGAACGGTGGCTACACCTTC; V: TRBV27; D: .; size: many; J: TRBJ1-2
CDR3: CASSRTGGVGEAFF; DNA: TGTGCCAGCAGCCGGACAGGGGGCGTTGGTGAAGCTTTCTTT; V: TRBV7-2; D: TRBD1; size: many; J: TRBJ1-1
CDR3: CASSPAILGLAGAPYNEQFF; DNA: TGTGCCAGCAGCCCTGCCATCCTGGGACTAGCGGGAGCCCCCTACAATGAGCAGTTCTTC; V: TRBV7-6; D: TRBD2; size: few; J: TRBJ2-1
CDR3: CASSEPGSATNEKLFF; DNA: TGCGCCAGCAGTGAGCCAGGGTCGGCAACTAATGAAAAACTGTTTTTT; V: TRBV10-1; D: .; size: many; J: TRBJ1-4
CDR3: CASSTGTGAEQYF; DNA: TGTGCCAGCAGCACAGGGACAGGGGCCGAGCAGTACTTC; V: TRBV7-3; D: TRBD1; size: few; J: TRBJ2-7
CDR3: CASSFVRGEQFF; DNA: TGTGCCAGCAGCTTCGTCAGGGGAGAGCAGTTCTTC; V: TRBV7-2; D: .; size: many; J: TRBJ2-1
CDR3: CASSLGGLAGGTSTDTQYF; DNA: TGTGCCAGCAGCTTAGGGGGACTAGCGGGGGGGACCTCCACAGATACGCAGTATTTT; V: TRBV7-2; D: TRBD2; size: many; J: TRBJ2-3
CDR3: CASSTGLRDRGEKLFF; DNA: TGCGCCAGCAGCACGGGATTGCGGGACAGAGGTGAAAAACTGTTTTTT; V: TRBV5-1; D: TRBD1; size: few; J: TRBJ1-4
CDR3: CASSNGGGAGELFF; DNA: TGTGCCAGCAGCAACGGGGGGGGGGCCGGGGAGCTGTTTTTT; V: TRBV7-6; D: TRBD2; size: .; J: TRBJ2-2
CDR3: CASSDSTATEAFF; DNA: TGTGCCAGCAGCGATTCCACAGCAACTGAAGCTTTCTTT; V: TRBV27; D: .; size: .; J: TRBJ1-1
CDR3: CASSRTGLYGYTF; DNA: TGTGCCAGCAGCCGGACAGGGCTCTATGGCTACACCTTC; V: TRBV28; D: TRBD1; size: few; J: TRBJ1-2
CDR3: CSAVIEVEQYF; DNA: TGCAGTGCTGTTATAGAGGTCGAGCAGTACTTC; V: TRBV20-1; D: .; size: few; J: TRBJ2-7
CDR3: CASSLAEYTDTQYF; DNA: TGTGCCAGCAGTTTGGCAGAATACACAGATACGCAGTATTTT; V: TRBV12-3/TRBV12-4; D: .; size: many; J: TRBJ2-3
CDR3: CASSYGRGSTDTQYF; DNA: TGTGCCAGCAGTTACGGGCGGGGGAGCACAGATACGCAGTATTTT; V: TRBV6-5; D: TRBD2; size: few; J: TRBJ2-3
CDR3: CASSLTSPSGTQYF; DNA: TGTGCCAGCAGTTTAACGTCGCCTTCGGGGACCCAGTACTTC; V: TRBV12-3/TRBV12-4; D: .; size: many; J: TRBJ2-5